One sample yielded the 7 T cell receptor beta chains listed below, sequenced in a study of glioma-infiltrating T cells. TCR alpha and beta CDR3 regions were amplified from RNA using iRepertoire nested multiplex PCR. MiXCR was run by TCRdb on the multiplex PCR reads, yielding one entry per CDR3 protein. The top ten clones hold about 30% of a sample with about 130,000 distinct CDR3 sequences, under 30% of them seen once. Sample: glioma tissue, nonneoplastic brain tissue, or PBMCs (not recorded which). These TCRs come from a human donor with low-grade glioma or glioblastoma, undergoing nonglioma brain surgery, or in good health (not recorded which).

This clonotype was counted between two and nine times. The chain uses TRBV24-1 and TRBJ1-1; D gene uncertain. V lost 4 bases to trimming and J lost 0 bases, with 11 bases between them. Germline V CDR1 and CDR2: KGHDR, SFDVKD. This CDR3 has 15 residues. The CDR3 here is CATSDWTELNTEAFF. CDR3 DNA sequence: TGTGCCACCAGTGACTGGACGGAACTGAACACTGAAGCTTTCTTT.

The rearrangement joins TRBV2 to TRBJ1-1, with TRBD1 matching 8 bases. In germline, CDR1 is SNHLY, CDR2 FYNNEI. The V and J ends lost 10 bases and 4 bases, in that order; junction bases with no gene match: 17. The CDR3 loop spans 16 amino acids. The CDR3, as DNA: TGTGCCATCACCGAGGGCGGACAGGGATTCTCCACTGAAGCTTTCTTT. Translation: CAITEGGQGFSTEAFF.

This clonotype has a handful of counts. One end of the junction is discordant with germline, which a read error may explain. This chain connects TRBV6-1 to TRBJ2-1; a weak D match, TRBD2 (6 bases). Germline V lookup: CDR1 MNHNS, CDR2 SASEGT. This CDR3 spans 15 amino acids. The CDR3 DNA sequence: TGTGCCAGCAGTGAGTCAGGGACTTCCTACAATGAGCAGTCCTTC. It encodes CASSESGTSYNEQSF.

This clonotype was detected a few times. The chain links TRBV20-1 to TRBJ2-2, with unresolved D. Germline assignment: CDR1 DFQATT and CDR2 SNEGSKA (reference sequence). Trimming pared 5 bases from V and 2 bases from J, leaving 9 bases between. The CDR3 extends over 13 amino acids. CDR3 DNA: TGCAGTGCTCAACACGACAACACCGGGGAGCTGTTTTTT. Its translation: CSAQHDNTGELFF.

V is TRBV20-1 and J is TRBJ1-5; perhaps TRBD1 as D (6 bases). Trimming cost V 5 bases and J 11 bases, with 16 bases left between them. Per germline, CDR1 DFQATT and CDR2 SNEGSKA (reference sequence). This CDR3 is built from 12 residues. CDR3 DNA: TGCAGTGCTTATTATCCGCGGGACACCCAGCATTTT. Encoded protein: CSAYYPRDTQHF.

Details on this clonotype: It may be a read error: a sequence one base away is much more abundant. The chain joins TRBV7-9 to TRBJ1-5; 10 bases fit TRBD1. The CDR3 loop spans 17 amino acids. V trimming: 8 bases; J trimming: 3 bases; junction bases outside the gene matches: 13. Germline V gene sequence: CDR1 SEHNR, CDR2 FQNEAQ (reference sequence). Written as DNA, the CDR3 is TGTGCCAGCCCCCGGAGGGACAGGGGAATCGACAATCAGCCCCAGCATTTT. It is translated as CASPRRDRGIDNQPQHF.

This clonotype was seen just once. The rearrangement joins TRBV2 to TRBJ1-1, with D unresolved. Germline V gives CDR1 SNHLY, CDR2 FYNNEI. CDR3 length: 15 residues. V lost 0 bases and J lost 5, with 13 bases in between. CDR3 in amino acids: CASSEALQRKTEAFF. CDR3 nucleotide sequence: TGTGCCAGCAGTGAAGCGCTTCAGCGGAAAACTGAAGCTTTCTTT.